This entry lists 23 T cell receptor beta chains sequenced from one sample in a study of cytomegalovirus exposure and HLA in healthy donors. Libraries were prepared by immunoSEQ multiplex PCR; TCRdb keeps only in-frame clonotypes and omits some of them. Of about 120,000 clones detected, under 90% appear once; the ten largest clones hold about 2%. The sequencing input was PBMCs. These TCRs come from a woman aged 18 to 35 in good health and CMV-seronegative.

The chain joins TRBV2 to TRBJ2-7, with TRBD2 as a possible D gene (6 bases). The CDR3 covers 13 residues. Germline-derived CDR1 and CDR2 are SNHLY and FYNNEI. V dropped 6 bases and J dropped 6 bases, with 15 bases sitting between them. This CDR3 is CASRDSSVGEQYF. The CDR3 DNA reads as TGTGCCAGCAGGGATTCTAGCGTCGGCGAGCAGTACTTC.

The rearrangement links TRBV19 to TRBJ1-5, with D unresolved. Trimming removed 5 bases from V and 9 bases from J, with 11 bases in between. Germline loops: CDR1 LNHDA, CDR2 SQIVND (reference sequence). This CDR3 comprises 12 residues. The CDR3 DNA is TGTGCCAGTAGTCATCAGGAGGCGCCCCAGCATTTT. It codes for CASSHQEAPQHF.

The V gene is TRBV5-8, the J gene TRBJ2-7, with 9 bases that match TRBD1. The CDR3 consists of 16 residues. Trimming took 4 bases from V and 0 from J; bases not matched to a gene: 8. Germline lookup yields CDR1 SGHTS and CDR2 YDEGEE. The CDR3 DNA reads TGTGCCAGCAGCCTAGGGACAGGGTTGGACTCCTACGAGCAGTACTTC. Its translation: CASSLGTGLDSYEQYF.

The chain couples TRBV12-5 to TRBJ2-2, with 7 bases lining up with TRBD1. The germline V gene encodes CDR1 LGHNT and CDR2 FRNRAP. The CDR3 loop spans 16 amino acids. V dropped 3 bases and J dropped 3; count of bases not matched to a gene: 7. The CDR3 coding sequence is TGTGCTAGTGGTTTATTGACAGGGAGATACACCGGGGAGCTGTTTTTT. It specifies CASGLLTGRYTGELFF.

J is TRBJ1-2 and V is TRBV28; D may be TRBD1 (5 bases). V was shortened by 7 bases and J by 2 bases, with 17 bases between the two germline ends. The CDR3 is 15 amino acids. CDR1 and CDR2 from the germline V gene are MDHEN and SYDVKM. The CDR3: CASNSPMGLNYGYTF. For the CDR3, the DNA is TGTGCCAGCAATAGCCCCATGGGGCTAAACTATGGCTACACCTTC.

This chain connects TRBV5-1 to TRBJ2-1, with 9 positions matching TRBD2. Trimming took 2 bases from V and 8 from J; bases not matched to a gene: 8. CDR1 and CDR2 from the germline V gene are SGHRS and YFSETQ. The CDR3 has 15 amino acids. The CDR3: CASSLYSGGIDEQFF. DNA of the CDR3: TGCGCCAGCAGCTTATATAGCGGGGGAATTGATGAGCAGTTCTTC.

The chain has TRBV5-6 and TRBJ1-2; unclear D gene. Germline CDR1 is SGHDT and CDR2 is YYEEEE. With 4 bases removed from V and 3 bases from J, the gap between germline ends came to 16 bases. This CDR3 spans 15 amino acids. DNA of the CDR3: TGTGCCAGCAGCACGAATGTGAGGGTCGACTATGGCTACACCTTC. Protein: CASSTNVRVDYGYTF.

CDR3 residues: CASSQGGLASYEQYF. The CDR3 nucleotides are TGCGCCAGCAGCCAAGGGGGACTAGCGTCCTACGAGCAGTACTTC. The chain couples TRBV4-1 to TRBJ2-7, with 10 nucleotides matching TRBD2. The CDR3 runs to 15 residues. Germline values: CDR1 MGHRA, CDR2 YSYEKL. V dropped 1 base and J dropped 1; count of bases not matched to a gene: 1.

The chain joins TRBV7-9 to TRBJ1-5; D is uncertain. V was pared by 5 bases and J by 4 bases, with 24 bases between. The CDR3 has 18 residues. Germline-derived CDR1 and CDR2 are SEHNR and FQNEAQ (reference sequence). CDR3 sequence: CASSHKGYGLLGNQPQHF. CDR3 nucleotide sequence: TGTGCCAGCAGCCACAAGGGTTACGGACTTCTGGGGAATCAGCCCCAGCATTTT.

The chain employs TRBV6-4 and TRBJ2-1; 9 bases align to TRBD2. Germline V gene sequence: CDR1 MRHNA, CDR2 SNTAGT. This CDR3 is 13 amino acids long. The J segment lost 12 bases and the V segment lost 5 bases, leaving 8 bases of the junction unmatched. CDR3 sequence: CASSQTSGLPQFF. The DNA for the CDR3 is TGTGCCAGCAGTCAGACTAGCGGCCTCCCGCAGTTCTTC.

Only a few counts were recorded for this clone. The chain couples TRBV27 to TRBJ1-2, with 12 bases that match TRBD1. The germline V gene encodes CDR1 MNHEY and CDR2 SMNVEV (reference sequence). Trimming at V came to 6 bases and at J to 8 bases, leaving 13 bases not matched to a gene. This CDR3 contains 16 residues. CDR3: CASRRVPGQGAPGYTF. CDR3 coding DNA: TGTGCCAGCAGGAGAGTTCCGGGACAGGGGGCGCCGGGCTACACCTTC.

This clone showed up just once. The CDR3 DNA reads TGTGCCAGCAGTAGGACAGGGGGCCACTACGAGCAGTACTTC. This gives the protein CASSRTGGHYEQYF. The rearrangement uses TRBV27 and TRBJ2-7, with 11 bases matching TRBD1. The CDR3 has 14 amino acids. V dropped 5 bases and J dropped 3; count of bases not matched to a gene: 3. Germline CDR1 is MNHEY and CDR2 is SMNVEV (reference sequence).

The rearrangement links TRBV7-6 to TRBJ2-1; 10 nucleotides agree with TRBD2. Germline lookup yields CDR1 SGHVS and CDR2 FNYEAQ. The length of the CDR3 is 13 residues. Trimming took 4 bases from V and 13 from J; bases not matched to a gene: 7. The CDR3 protein is CASSSLAGATQFF. The DNA of the CDR3 is TGTGCCAGCAGCTCCCTAGCGGGAGCGACCCAGTTCTTC.

The CDR3 sequence: CASSQEGASGGGYQETQYF. The CDR3 DNA reads TGCGCCAGCAGCCAAGAAGGAGCTAGCGGGGGGGGGTACCAAGAGACCCAGTACTTC. The chain uses TRBV4-1 and TRBJ2-5, with 12 nucleotides matching TRBD2. Germline values: CDR1 MGHRA, CDR2 YSYEKL. This CDR3 has 19 amino acids. With 0 bases clipped from V and 0 bases from J, the junction kept 8 bases outside the gene matches.

The V and J genes are TRBV19 and TRBJ1-5, with TRBD1 matching over 9 bases. The CDR3 extends over 16 amino acids. Germline CDR1 LNHDA, CDR2 SQIVND (reference sequence). The junction had 11 bases not matched to a gene; V was cut back by 7 bases and J by 4 bases. CDR3 bases: TGTGCCAGTAACTTTCCGGGACAGGGTCGGAATCAGCCCCAGCATTTT. Its translation: CASNFPGQGRNQPQHF.

The V and J genes are TRBV25-1 and TRBJ2-4; 9 bases fit TRBD2. The CDR3 covers 15 residues. The germline gives CDR1 MGHDK, CDR2 SYGVNS. J lost 8 bases, V lost 6 bases, and 11 bases had no gene match. CDR3 in DNA: TGTGCCAGCAGAATTAGAGCGGGAGGAATCGACATTCAGTACTTC. Translation: CASRIRAGGIDIQYF.

The table lists this clone with a count of one. V and J are TRBV10-3 and TRBJ1-2; no reliable D call. Germline lookup yields CDR1 ENHRY and CDR2 SYGVKD. This CDR3 comprises 13 residues. V lost 0 bases and J 3 bases, leaving 5 bases between the germline ends. The DNA for the CDR3 is TGTGCCATCAGTGAGTCAGCGGACTATGGCTACACCTTC. Amino acid sequence: CAISESADYGYTF.

The chain is built from TRBV11-3 and TRBJ2-5; maybe TRBD1 (6 bases). The V end was cut by 3 bases, the J end by 2 bases, with 19 bases between. The CDR3 runs to 17 residues. Germline V gene data show CDR1 as SGHNT and CDR2 as YENEEA. The CDR3 nucleotides are TGTGCCAGCAGCTTGGTGGCCGGGACACACTCACAAGAGACCCAGTACTTC. Its translation is CASSLVAGTHSQETQYF.

A note on this clone: Distinct nucleotide sequences in the sample also encode this CDR3. This chain joins TRBV11-2 and TRBJ2-7; TRBD2 aligns across 8 bases. The CDR3 sequence is 15 residues long. Germline lookup yields CDR1 SGHAT and CDR2 FQNNGV. The V gene end was trimmed by 1 base and the J gene end by 0 bases; junction bases not matched to a gene: 2. CDR3 coding DNA: TGTGCCAGCAGCTTAGGGGCGGGAGGCTCCTACGAGCAGTACTTC. Encoded protein: CASSLGAGGSYEQYF.

V gene TRBV5-4 combines with J gene TRBJ1-4, with 9 bases lining up with TRBD1. Germline V gene sequence: CDR1 SGHNT, CDR2 YYREEE (reference sequence). CDR3 length: 13 amino acids. J gave up 7 bases and V 7 bases, and 5 bases lay outside the gene matches. The CDR3 reads CASAGQGSEKLFF. The CDR3 DNA follows: TGTGCCAGCGCCGGACAGGGGAGTGAAAAACTGTTTTTT.

The chain employs TRBV18 and TRBJ1-5; 9 bases agree with TRBD1. This CDR3 contains 14 residues. J lost 7 bases, V lost 6 bases, and 7 bases had no gene match. Germline-derived CDR1 and CDR2 are KGHSH and LQKENI. In nucleotides, the CDR3 is TGTGCCAGCTCTCTCGACAGGGGGGGACAGCCCCAGCATTTT. It translates to CASSLDRGGQPQHF.

The chain employs TRBV28 and TRBJ2-1; TRBD2 matches 9 bases. This CDR3 has 16 residues. Germline V gene data show CDR1 as MDHEN and CDR2 as SYDVKM. Trimming removed 4 bases from V and 2 bases from J; junction bases left unmatched: 6. This CDR3 is CASSSMGGRAYNEQFF. The CDR3 DNA sequence: TGTGCCAGCAGTTCAATGGGCGGGAGGGCCTACAATGAGCAGTTCTTC.

This chain connects TRBV29-1 to TRBJ1-2; no reliable D call. The CDR3 loop spans 13 amino acids. V was shortened by 7 bases and J by 2 bases, with 14 bases between the two germline ends. From germline, CDR1 is SQVTM and CDR2 ANQGSEA. The CDR3 DNA reads TGCAGCGCTCCTACAGAAAACAACTATGGCTACACCTTC. Residues: CSAPTENNYGYTF.